This TCR beta chain was observed in a study of blood T cell repertoires in COVID-19. Germline V gene data show CDR1 as SGHRS and CDR2 as YFSETQ. This CDR3 is built from 13 residues. Unmatched junction bases numbered 2, after V lost 3 bases and J lost 4 bases. What the recovered Cohort 3 donors had was two negative PCRs, clearance, or symptom resolution. The method was immunoSEQ multiplex PCR; TCRdb's version includes in-frame clones alone and lacks a portion of them. The table shows fewer than 350,000 clones, with over 75% occurring only once. This clone was seen at least ten times. The clonotype comes from a young man who had recovered from COVID-19. Sequences were obtained from PBMCs or T cells enriched from blood (not recorded which). This chain joins TRBV5-1 and TRBJ1-1; TRBD1 aligns across 8 bases. DNA of the CDR3: TGCGCCAGCAGCTCCGGACAGGGCACTGAAGCTTTCTTT. Its protein is CASSSGQGTEAFF.